The 26 T cell receptor beta chains given below trace back to one sample, sequenced in a study of blood T cell repertoires in COVID-19. Measured with immunoSEQ multiplex PCR; TCRdb has only the in-frame clones, and not every one. The sample holds approximately 31,000 clones; about 89% are singletons and the top ten take over 10%. Sequenced input: peripheral blood. Receptor source: an older man with active COVID-19.

This chain joins TRBV7-8 and TRBJ1-2, with TRBD1 matching 8 bases. J lost 6 bases, V lost 5 bases, and 5 bases had no gene match. CDR3 length: 13 amino acids. The V gene's germline CDR1 is SGHVS and CDR2 FQNEAQ. The CDR3 DNA reads TGTGCCAGCAGCGTCGGACAGGGTGATGGCTACACCTTC. Its translation: CASSVGQGDGYTF.

This clone was found once. This chain uses TRBV5-5 with TRBJ1-5, with 7 nucleotides matching TRBD1. The CDR3 is made up of 16 amino acids. Germline-derived CDR1 and CDR2 are SGHKS and YYEKEE (reference sequence). V lost 2 bases, J lost 1 base, and 6 bases stayed unmatched. The CDR3 here is CASSFNPTGSNQPQHF. The DNA of the CDR3 is TGTGCCAGCAGCTTTAACCCGACAGGGAGCAATCAGCCCCAGCATTTT. The entire variable domain, with the rest obtained from reference TRBV5-5 and TRBJ1-5, is as follows: DAGVTQSPTHLIKTRGQQVTLRCSPISGHKSVSWYQQVLGQGPQFIFQYYEKEERGRGNFPDRFSARQFPNYSSELNVNALLLGDSALYLCASSFNPTGSNQPQHFGDGTRLSIL.

CDR3 region: CASSPRAGGSDYTEAFF. The CDR3, as DNA: TGTGCCAGCAGCCCGAGGGCAGGGGGTTCGGATTACACTGAAGCTTTCTTT. The V gene is TRBV9, the J gene TRBJ1-1; 7 positions agree with TRBD1. Germline values: CDR1 SGDLS, CDR2 YYNGEE. V dropped 4 bases and J dropped 3; count of bases not matched to a gene: 15. This CDR3 has 17 amino acids.

The chain employs TRBV5-8 and TRBJ1-2; 9 bases are a match to TRBD1. The germline V gene encodes CDR1 SGHTS and CDR2 YDEGEE. The CDR3 is 14 amino acids. Losses at the gene ends were 4 bases for V and 5 bases for J; bases not matched to a gene: 6. CDR3 DNA: TGTGCCAGCAGCCTGGGACAGGGCTTGTATGGCTACACCTTC. It encodes CASSLGQGLYGYTF.

The chain joins TRBV5-1 to TRBJ2-6, with D possibly matching TRBD1 (6 bases). The germline gives CDR1 SGHRS, CDR2 YFSETQ. There are 17 residues in the CDR3. The V and J ends lost 4 bases and 0 bases respectively, with 14 bases between them. CDR3 sequence (DNA): TGCGCCAGCAGCCCCGGACAGCCACGCTCTGGGGCCAACGTCCTGACTTTC. Amino acids: CASSPGQPRSGANVLTF.

The chain uses TRBV19 and TRBJ1-4; no reliable D call. This CDR3 is 16 amino acids long. Germline-derived CDR1 and CDR2 are LNHDA and SQIVND (reference sequence). Trimming removed 7 bases from V and 0 bases from J, with 15 bases in between. The chain's CDR3 is CASTPRVFATNEKLFF. CDR3 nucleotide sequence: TGTGCCAGTACCCCGAGGGTCTTTGCAACTAATGAAAAACTGTTTTTT.

This clone appeared a single time. The J gene is TRBJ1-3, the V gene TRBV5-6, with 9 bases lining up with TRBD1. Germline V CDR1 and CDR2: SGHDT, YYEEEE. After removal of 2 bases from V and 4 bases from J, the junction contained 13 bases not matched to a gene. The CDR3 spans 18 residues. The CDR3: CASSFLSPGQGVGNTIYF. In DNA form, the CDR3 reads TGTGCCAGCAGCTTTTTAAGCCCGGGACAGGGTGTCGGAAACACCATATATTTT.

The rearrangement uses TRBV4-2 and TRBJ2-1; 8 nucleotides match TRBD2. CDR1 LGHNA and CDR2 YNFKEQ come from the germline V gene. The CDR3 is made up of 16 amino acids. The V segment lost 2 bases and the J segment 2 bases; nucleotides outside the gene matches: 5. In DNA form, the CDR3 reads TGTGCCAGCAGCCAACCCGGGGGGGAGCCCTACAATGAGCAGTTCTTC. It codes for CASSQPGGEPYNEQFF.

The chain couples TRBV9 to TRBJ2-1; D gene uncertain. The CDR3 is made up of 16 amino acids. Germline V gene lookup returns CDR1 SGDLS and CDR2 YYNGEE. The germline V and J ends were trimmed by 4 bases and 0 bases, with 14 bases remaining between them. The CDR3 DNA reads as TGTGCCAGCAGCTCTCACTGGGCCAGCTCCTACAATGAGCAGTTCTTC. It codes for CASSSHWASSYNEQFF.

The chain combines TRBV29-1 with TRBJ2-3; 7 bases are a match to TRBD2. The CDR3 is made up of 14 amino acids. Trimming removed 3 bases from V and 3 bases from J; junction bases left unmatched: 6. CDR1 and CDR2 (germline): SQVTM, ANQGSEA. CDR3 loop: CSVDWGGYTDTQYF. The DNA for the CDR3 is TGCAGCGTTGATTGGGGGGGGTATACAGATACGCAGTATTTT.

V usage is TRBV28 and J usage is TRBJ1-5; D is perhaps TRBD1 (6 bases). Germline V gene data show CDR1 as MDHEN and CDR2 as SYDVKM. Trimming removed 6 bases at V and 4 bases at J, with 16 bases between. This CDR3 region has 15 residues. CDR3: CASSHKQGVNQPQHF. CDR3 DNA: TGTGCCAGCAGCCACAAACAGGGCGTGAATCAGCCCCAGCATTTT.

The genes are TRBV7-2 and TRBJ2-1; TRBD2 agrees at 8 bases. Germline-derived CDR1 and CDR2 are SGHTA and FQGNSA. V was clipped by 4 bases and J by 8 bases; unmatched bases: 10. CDR3 size: 15 residues. CDR3 in amino acids: CASSSEAGGRDEQFF. The DNA for the CDR3 is TGTGCCAGCAGCTCCGAGGCGGGAGGTCGCGATGAGCAGTTCTTC.

The chain employs TRBV10-3 and TRBJ2-1, with a tentative D call TRBD2 (5 bases). Trimming stripped 7 bases from V and 3 bases from J, with 10 bases between. The germline gives CDR1 ENHRY, CDR2 SYGVKD. This CDR3 is 13 amino acids long. The chain's CDR3 is CAINGLFYNEQFF. In nucleotides, the CDR3 is TGTGCCATCAACGGACTCTTCTACAATGAGCAGTTCTTC.

The chain links TRBV10-3 to TRBJ2-3; D gene uncertain. Looked up from germline, CDR1 is ENHRY and CDR2 is SYGVKD. Trimming took off 3 bases at V and 0 bases at J, with 10 bases between the two ends. The CDR3 is 15 residues long. CDR3 DNA: TGTGCCATCAGTGAACGCGGAGCTAGCACAGATACGCAGTATTTT. Amino acid sequence: CAISERGASTDTQYF.

The CDR3 DNA reads TGCGCCAGCAGCTTACGCGCCCAGGGCACAGATACGCAGTATTTT. Translated: CASSLRAQGTDTQYF. The rearrangement uses TRBV5-1 and TRBJ2-3; D ambiguous. V was shortened by 2 bases and J by 1 base, with 11 bases between the two germline ends. From germline, CDR1 is SGHRS and CDR2 YFSETQ. The CDR3 runs to 15 residues. Filled out from reference TRBV5-1 and TRBJ2-3, the complete variable domain reads KAGVTQTPRYLIKTRGQQVTLSCSPISGHRSVSWYQQTPGQGLQFLFEYFSETQRNKGNFPGRFSGRQFSNSRSEMNVSTLELGDSALYLCASSLRAQGTDTQYFGPGTRLTVL.

The J gene is TRBJ1-5, the V gene TRBV6-2 or TRBV6-3; D is possibly TRBD1 (6 bases). Germline lookup yields CDR1 MNHEY and CDR2 SVGEGT. The CDR3 has 13 residues. V was cut by 6 bases and J by 7 bases, with 13 bases left in between. CDR3 DNA: TGTGCCAGCAGCCCGGACAGTTCCCAGCCCCAGCATTTT. Amino acid sequence: CASSPDSSQPQHF.

This rearrangement joins TRBV30 to TRBJ2-3, with 9 bases fitting TRBD2. V gave up 3 bases and J gave up 2 bases; unmatched junction bases: 6. The CDR3 runs 15 residues. In germline, CDR1 is GTSNPN, CDR2 SVGIG (reference sequence). The CDR3, as DNA: TGTGCCTGGAGCGGGCTAGCGGGGACCACAGATACGCAGTATTTT. This sequence encodes CAWSGLAGTTDTQYF.

This sequence joins TRBV4-3 and TRBJ1-2, with a tentative D call TRBD1 (6 bases). Germline assignment: CDR1 LGHNA and CDR2 YSLEER. The V end was cut by 3 bases, the J end by 5 bases, with 19 bases between. The CDR3 contains 16 residues. The CDR3 reads CASSQDPGATSYGYTF. The CDR3 DNA reads TGCGCCAGCAGCCAGGACCCAGGGGCTACGTCTTATGGCTACACCTTC.

The chain has TRBV2 and TRBJ1-4; tentative D call: TRBD1 (6 bases). This CDR3 is 14 amino acids long. Germline assignment: CDR1 SNHLY and CDR2 FYNNEI. Trimming took off 7 bases at V and 2 bases at J, with 11 bases between the two ends. The CDR3 loop reads CASTEQGTNEKLFF. The CDR3 DNA sequence: TGTGCCAGCACCGAACAGGGCACTAATGAAAAACTGTTTTTT.

This clone was detected only once. V is TRBV24-1 and J is TRBJ2-1; D is ambiguous. Germline lookup yields CDR1 KGHDR and CDR2 SFDVKD. The length of the CDR3 is 15 residues. Trimming took off 0 bases at V and 5 bases at J, with 10 bases between the two ends. The CDR3 loop is CATSDLPVKNNEQFF. The DNA of the CDR3 is TGTGCCACCAGTGATTTGCCAGTGAAGAACAATGAGCAGTTCTTC.

The rearrangement joins TRBV15 to TRBJ2-2; 10 bases align to TRBD2. This CDR3 spans 17 amino acids. Losses at the gene ends were 3 bases for V and 1 base for J; bases not matched to a gene: 5. The germline gives CDR1 LNHNV, CDR2 YYDKDF (reference sequence). CDR3 coding DNA: TGTGCCACCAGCAGCCGGGGACTAGCGAAGAACACCGGGGAGCTGTTTTTT. Translating it yields CATSSRGLAKNTGELFF.

V usage is TRBV24-1 and J usage is TRBJ2-2; 9 nucleotides match TRBD1. V dropped 6 bases and J dropped 2; count of bases not matched to a gene: 6. The CDR3 spans 16 residues. Germline CDR1 KGHDR, CDR2 SFDVKD. This CDR3 reads CATSTPGQGNTGELFF. For the CDR3, the DNA is TGTGCCACCAGTACTCCGGGACAGGGTAACACCGGGGAGCTGTTTTTT.

This CDR3 is CASSASPGTNEKLFF. The CDR3 nucleotides read TGTGCCAGCAGCGCATCCCCCGGGACTAATGAAAAACTGTTTTTT. The rearrangement joins TRBV9 to TRBJ1-4; D remains ambiguous. This CDR3 region has 15 residues. Germline CDR1 and CDR2: SGDLS and YYNGEE. The V and J ends lost 3 bases and 2 bases respectively, with 11 bases between them.

The rearrangement uses TRBV19 and TRBJ1-2; D gene unclear. This CDR3 has 13 residues. CDR1 is LNHDA and CDR2 is SQIVND in the germline V gene (reference sequence). Trimming removed 5 bases from V and 4 bases from J, with 11 bases in between. CDR3 nucleotides: TGTGCCAGTAGTGAGCGAGGGAGCTATGGCTACACCTTC. Protein: CASSERGSYGYTF.

The rearrangement joins TRBV28 to TRBJ1-5, with 9 bases aligning to TRBD1. Per germline, CDR1 MDHEN and CDR2 SYDVKM. V shed 5 bases and J 2 bases; nucleotides not matched to a gene: 4. The CDR3 spans 15 residues. CDR3 in amino acids: CASSGTGRGNQPQHF. The CDR3, as DNA: TGTGCCAGCAGTGGGACAGGGAGAGGCAATCAGCCCCAGCATTTT.

The rearrangement joins TRBV3-1 (or the pseudogene TRBV3-2) to TRBJ2-1; TRBD2 matches 7 bases. The germline gives CDR1 LGHDT, CDR2 YNNKEL (reference sequence). Germline trimming cut 1 base from V and 0 bases from J; bases unmatched to any gene: 12. CDR3 length: 19 residues. The CDR3 nucleotides read TGTGCCAGCAGCCAAGTCCTCATCAAGCGGGGAAGCTCCTACAATGAGCAGTTCTTC. This codes for CASSQVLIKRGSSYNEQFF.